This T cell receptor (beta chain) was found in a study of T cell responses to AZD1222 COVID-19 vaccine. Measured with immunoSEQ multiplex PCR; TCRdb has only the in-frame clones, and not every one. The sample shows roughly 150,000 clones, less than 95% of them seen only once. This clone was detected once. Its target is not known. CDR1 is LGHDT and CDR2 is YNNKEL in the germline V gene (reference sequence). V was shortened by 4 bases and J by 5 bases, with 15 bases between the two germline ends. This CDR3 is built from 15 residues. Study conclusions and caveats: There were mostly white British donors and more females than males, and clonal diversity was possibly underestimated.

This chain connects TRBV3-1 (or the pseudogene TRBV3-2) to TRBJ1-5; weak D call: TRBD1 (5 bases). The clonotype comes from an adult in good health. The sequenced sample was peripheral blood, obtained on day 0 of AZD1222 vaccination. The CDR3 DNA reads TGTGCCAGCAGCCCCGGGGCCGGAGACGATCAGCCCCAGCATTTT. It is translated as CASSPGAGDDQPQHF.